This T cell receptor beta chain was identified during a study of T cells in Graves' hyperthyroidism and ophthalmopathy (dated by TCRdb to between 2017 and 2020). Looking at the study overall: To identify TCR V-J signatures that set the groups apart, the researchers used a discovery cohort of roughly 100 patients, made up of approximately 43 with Graves' ophthalmopathy and 57 with stable Graves' hyperthyroidism. For training and testing, the 110 or so patients in the discovery cohort were randomly divided in a 7:3 ratio. TCR Vbeta CDR3 sequencing of approximately 140 peripheral blood samples (fewer than 45 ophthalmopathy, approximately 80 hyperthyroidism and roughly 17 progressor patients) is reported in the paper. After sampling, hyperthyroidism patients received methimazole starting at 30 mg daily, and ophthalmopathy patients received high-dose intravenous methylprednisolone. In roughly six Graves' hyperthyroidism patients, the study also compared T-cell repertoires from thyroid tissue with T-cell repertoires from blood. An independent validation cohort of fewer than 20 hyperthyroidism patients and approximately 16 patients who later progressed to ophthalmopathy tested prospective prediction of ophthalmopathy. General study outcomes and caveats: In cross-validation, a model built on a 13 V-J signature told ophthalmopathy apart from stable hyperthyroidism with 87.88% sensitivity and roughly 83% specificity, and in testing the same model reached 80%/75%. Sample size was not statistically predetermined, and blinding of investigators to group allocation was not performed. Most expanded thyroid clonotypes (frequency above 0.001) were also detected in blood, a finding suggesting that blood repertoires may reflect thyroid immune responses. During validation, the model predicted progression to ophthalmopathy a median of approximately 6 months ahead of onset, with around 65% sensitivity and around 73% specificity.

As encoded in the germline V gene, CDR1 is SGHDN while CDR2 is FVKESK. The CDR3 measures 17 amino acids from cysteine to phenylalanine. The retained sequence is limited to the CDR3, 51 bases, with the frame set at the first base. The V and J ends are trimmed by 0 bases and 4 bases, leaving 15 bases between them. This clonotype was observed a handful of times. The target of this receptor is not known. Within one base of it there is no much larger clone, and no base qualities were kept. Patients with uncontrolled infections, other autoimmune diseases, pregnancy or lactation were excluded. Diagnoses were based on clinical symptoms, serum thyroxine and TRAb, thyroid ultrasound and orbital computed tomography. Total RNA was extracted using Trizol reagent, and RNA quality was assessed on an Agilent 2100 Bioanalyzer. The TCR beta CDR3 regions were amplified from RNA transcripts. For the first round of RT-PCR on the TCR CDR3, the HTBI primer set was used together with the Qiagen OneStep RT-PCR kit. The libraries were constructed in a second round of multiplex PCR and then size-selected and purified. Paired-end sequencing of the libraries was performed with 100 bp reads on an Illumina HiSeq2000. As for the authors' bioinformatics: Raw data were processed with SOAPnuke, discarding reads with adapters, uncalled bases, mean Phred below 15, or no exact constant-primer or identifier match. High-quality paired reads were merged with COPE v1.2.5, and unique nucleotide sequences were defined as clonotypes. MiTCR v1.1 was used to align the clonotypes against IMGT TRBV, TRBD and TRBJ reference segments. The analysis was restricted to V-J combinations with a frequency above 0.0001, which together covered just over 98% of the repertoires. The TCS score was defined as the ratio of F50 (clonal expansion) to E x V (chaos), calculated using BLOSUM62-based TCRdist between CDR3 peptides within each V-J. Welch's t-statistics and random forest reduced 514 V-J features to 10 to 15, which were used in a naive Bayes classifier (R e1071). The similarity between thyroid and blood repertoires was quantified using the Morisita-Horn index. TCRdb passed the public sequencing reads through fastp at Q25 and MiXCR, retaining productive beta sequences. All rows with the same CDR3 protein become a single entry with the most common DNA and genes. The V and J calls and clone size are TCRdb's, not the authors'. Present in this sample are more than 500,000 distinct CDR3 sequences, roughly 45% of which were seen just once. The top ten clonotypes cover about 45% of the sample.

The chain couples TRBV14 to TRBJ1-4, with the D gene not confidently named. This clonotype originated in an adult woman with Graves' disease, either hyperthyroidism or ophthalmopathy (not recorded which). The sequenced material came from peripheral blood or thyroid tissue (not recorded which). The CDR3 loop reads CASSQDRPGWGNEKLFF. Read as DNA, the sequence is TGTGCCAGCAGCCAAGATCGTCCGGGTTGGGGTAATGAAAAACTGTTTTTT. Reference TRBV14 and TRBJ1-4 genes cover what lies past the CDR3, so the full variable domain is EAGVTQFPSHSVIEKGQTVTLRCDPISGHDNLYWYRRVMGKEIKFLLHFVKESKQDESGMPNNRFLAERTGGTYSTLKVQPAELEDSGVYFCASSQDRPGWGNEKLFFGSGTQLSVL.